What follows are 19 T cell receptor beta chains derived from one specimen sequenced in a study of identical twins. TCRdb fed the 5' RACE reads into MiXCR, producing one record per CDR3 protein. The repertoire holds around 1.7 million distinct CDR3 sequences, with roughly a third as singletons. Sequences were obtained from cord blood. Receptors originate from a newborn girl in good health.

The rearrangement links TRBV6-5 to TRBJ2-7; D is possibly TRBD1 or TRBD2 (5 bases each). Between the trimmed V and J ends, which lost 2 bases and 5 bases, there was a span of 16 bases. The CDR3 has 15 residues. Germline V gene sequence: CDR1 MNHEY, CDR2 SVGAGI. The CDR3 DNA reads TGTGCCAGCAGTTACGGGACGACCCAGGACCACGAGCAGTACTTC. Its protein is CASSYGTTQDHEQYF.

The chain carries TRBV3-1 and TRBJ1-1, with 10 positions matching TRBD1. Germline V gene data show CDR1 as LGHDT and CDR2 as YNNKEL (reference sequence). This CDR3 is 18 amino acids long. V was pared by 1 base and J by 0 bases, with 8 bases of the junction left unmatched. The chain's CDR3 is CASSQGDRGQNMNTEAFF. The CDR3 DNA reads TGTGCCAGCAGCCAAGGCGACAGGGGGCAGAATATGAACACTGAAGCTTTCTTT.

The chain has TRBV7-2 and TRBJ2-1; unclear D gene. The DNA matches TRBJ2-7 better at its end, which makes the J call doubtful. Germline assignment: CDR1 SGHTA and CDR2 FQGNSA. The CDR3 is made up of 14 amino acids. The CDR3, as DNA: TGTGCCAGCAGCTACGAGACCCTCTACAATGAGCAGTACTTC. It translates to CASSYETLYNEQYF.

Many counts were recorded for this clonotype. The chain recombines TRBV6-8 with TRBJ2-7, with TRBD1 matching 9 bases. The CDR3 is 13 amino acids. The trim removed 9 bases at V and 3 bases at J, leaving 6 bases unmatched. Germline V gene sequence: CDR1 MNHGY, CDR2 SAAAGT. The CDR3 coding sequence is TGTGCCAGACGCCCGGGACAGGGCTACGAGCAGTACTTC. Translated: CARRPGQGYEQYF.

The rearrangement joins TRBV25-1 to TRBJ2-1; 8 positions agree with TRBD2. This CDR3 has 21 residues. J gave up 2 bases and V 1 base, and 19 bases lay outside the gene matches. CDR1 is MGHDK and CDR2 is SYGVNS in the germline V gene. CDR3 amino acids: CASSELEVGGRTGGTYNEQFF. The CDR3 nucleotides read TGTGCCAGCAGTGAATTGGAGGTAGGGGGTAGGACGGGAGGGACCTACAATGAGCAGTTCTTC.

The table lists this clonotype with a few counts. The gene calls are TRBV5-1 and TRBJ2-1; possibly TRBD1 or TRBD2 for D (5 bases each). Per germline, CDR1 SGHRS and CDR2 YFSETQ. V lost 0 bases to trimming and J lost 9 bases, with 16 bases between them. The CDR3 is made up of 15 amino acids. CDR3 sequence (DNA): TGCGCCAGCAGCTTGGTGGCAGGGAGAATGGGTGAGCAGTTCTTC. Translation gives CASSLVAGRMGEQFF.

V gene TRBV28 combines with J gene TRBJ2-4, with 8 bases identical to TRBD2. Germline V lookup: CDR1 MDHEN, CDR2 SYDVKM. This CDR3 has 14 amino acids. J gave up 13 bases and V 3 bases, and 11 bases lay outside the gene matches. CDR3 DNA: TGTGCCAGCAGTTTCCGGACTAGCTACAATGAGCAGTACTTC. It encodes CASSFRTSYNEQYF.

The rearrangement uses TRBV4-2 and TRBJ2-3; 7 positions agree with TRBD1. The J segment lost 1 base and the V segment lost 1 base, leaving 5 bases of the junction unmatched. Germline CDR1 is LGHNA and CDR2 is YNFKEQ. CDR3 length equals 16 residues. The CDR3 coding sequence is TGTGCCAGCAGCCAAGCGACAGGGTGGCGCACAGATACGCAGTATTTT. This encodes CASSQATGWRTDTQYF.

This clonotype came up many times. V is TRBV5-1 and J is TRBJ2-1; 8 nucleotides line up with TRBD2. The V and J ends lost 0 bases and 4 bases, in that order; junction bases with no gene match: 3. This CDR3 comprises 15 residues. Germline V gene sequence: CDR1 SGHRS, CDR2 YFSETQ. The CDR3 DNA reads as TGCGCCAGCAGCTTGGTGGGCGGGAGGTACAATGAGCAGTTCTTC. Translated, it gives CASSLVGGRYNEQFF.

This rearrangement joins TRBV20-1 to TRBJ1-6; D gene uncertain. The CDR3 runs to 16 residues. With 3 bases removed from V and 7 bases from J, the gap between germline ends came to 19 bases. The V gene's germline CDR1 is DFQATT and CDR2 SNEGSKA (reference sequence). In nucleotides, the CDR3 is TGCAGTGCTAGTACCCCTCGTTATCGCCAAAATTCACCCCTCCACTTT. Translation: CSASTPRYRQNSPLHF.

The chain has TRBV11-2 and TRBJ2-2; D unresolved. With 2 bases removed from V and 1 base from J, the gap between germline ends came to 8 bases. Per germline, CDR1 SGHAT and CDR2 FQNNGV. The CDR3 runs 15 residues. CDR3 loop: CASSLWPGNTGELFF. The CDR3 nucleotides are TGTGCCAGCAGCTTATGGCCGGGGAACACCGGGGAGCTGTTTTTT.

The table lists this clonotype with a few counts. The chain employs TRBV6-6 and TRBJ2-3, with 12 bases identical to TRBD2. The germline V gene has CDR1 MNHNY and CDR2 SVGAGI (reference sequence). The CDR3 consists of 15 residues. V was pared by 6 bases and J by 5 bases, with 6 bases of the junction left unmatched. DNA for the CDR3: TGTGCCAGCAGGCGACTAGCGGGAGTTGGAGATACGCAGTATTTT. This sequence encodes CASRRLAGVGDTQYF.

This clonotype has more than one count but fewer than ten. The chain couples TRBV20-1 to TRBJ2-1; 7 nucleotides line up with TRBD2. Losses at the gene ends were 1 base for V and 9 bases for J; bases not matched to a gene: 12. The CDR3 is 15 amino acids. The germline gives CDR1 DFQATT, CDR2 SNEGSKA (reference sequence). The CDR3 is CSARGSLAWRSEQFF. The CDR3 bases are TGCAGTGCTAGAGGATCACTAGCGTGGCGTAGTGAGCAGTTCTTC.

This clonotype was seen a handful of times. The genes are TRBV3-1 and TRBJ2-4; 8 nucleotides align to TRBD1. The V gene's germline CDR1 is LGHDT and CDR2 YNNKEL (reference sequence). V was clipped by 1 base and J by 3 bases; unmatched bases: 2. This CDR3 is built from 15 residues. The CDR3 protein is CASSQVGQGKNIQYF. DNA of the CDR3: TGTGCCAGCAGCCAAGTAGGACAGGGCAAAAACATTCAGTACTTC.

A few counts support this clonotype. V and J are TRBV20-1 and TRBJ2-7, with D possibly matching TRBD2 (5 bases). Germline CDR1 DFQATT, CDR2 SNEGSKA (reference sequence). The CDR3 is 15 amino acids. V shed 3 bases and J shed 2 bases, with 17 bases lying between them. The CDR3: CSASLRAIRTYEQYF. The CDR3 coding sequence is TGCAGTGCTAGTTTGCGGGCTATTAGGACCTACGAGCAGTACTTC.

J is TRBJ2-3 and V is TRBV12-3 or TRBV12-4; 9 positions match TRBD2. The V and J ends lost 5 bases and 4 bases, in that order; junction bases with no gene match: 22. The CDR3 is 20 residues long. The CDR3: CASSPLERGVTRRSPDTQYF. The CDR3 DNA reads as TGTGCCAGCAGTCCCCTAGAGCGGGGGGTCACTCGCCGGTCCCCAGATACGCAGTATTTT.

This clonotype was found a few times. The V call is TRBV28, the J call TRBJ2-4; no clear D gene. Trimming took 5 bases from V and 4 from J, leaving 9 bases between them. The CDR3 length is 13 residues. From germline, CDR1 is MDHEN and CDR2 SYDVKM. CDR3 in amino acids: CASSPPTKNIQYF. The CDR3 DNA follows: TGTGCCAGCAGTCCCCCGACTAAAAACATTCAGTACTTC.

The table lists this clonotype with a few counts. The J gene is TRBJ2-1, the V gene TRBV24-1, with 12 bases identical to TRBD1. CDR1 is KGHDR, CDR2 SFDVKD, per germline. V shed 3 bases and J 5 bases; nucleotides not matched to a gene: 4. The CDR3 loop spans 16 amino acids. In DNA, the CDR3 is TGTGCCACCAGTGATACGGGACAGGGGGCGGACAATGAGCAGTTCTTC. Amino acid sequence: CATSDTGQGADNEQFF.

The sample holds a few counts of this clonotype. This sequence joins TRBV6-1 and TRBJ1-2, with no clear D. CDR1 is MNHNS, CDR2 SASEGT, per germline. This CDR3 spans 13 amino acids. V lost 1 base and J 3 bases, leaving 6 bases between the germline ends. Here the CDR3 reads CASSEGNYYGYTF. Here the CDR3 DNA reads TGTGCCAGCAGTGAAGGAAACTACTATGGCTACACCTTC.